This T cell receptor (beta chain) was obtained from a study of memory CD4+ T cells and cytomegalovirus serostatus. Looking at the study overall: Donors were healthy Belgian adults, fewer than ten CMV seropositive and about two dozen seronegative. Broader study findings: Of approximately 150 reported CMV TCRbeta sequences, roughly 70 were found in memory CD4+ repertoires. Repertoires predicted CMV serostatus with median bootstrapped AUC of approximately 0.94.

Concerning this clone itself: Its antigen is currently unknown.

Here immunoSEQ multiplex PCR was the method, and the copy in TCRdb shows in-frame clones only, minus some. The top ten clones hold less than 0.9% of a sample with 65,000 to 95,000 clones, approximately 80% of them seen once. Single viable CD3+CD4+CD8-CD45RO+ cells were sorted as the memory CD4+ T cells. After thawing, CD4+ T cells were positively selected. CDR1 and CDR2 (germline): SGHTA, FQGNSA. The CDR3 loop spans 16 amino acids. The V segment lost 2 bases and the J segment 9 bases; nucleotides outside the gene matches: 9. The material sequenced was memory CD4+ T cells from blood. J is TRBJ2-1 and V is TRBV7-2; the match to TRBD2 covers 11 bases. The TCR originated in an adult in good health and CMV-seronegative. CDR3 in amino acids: CASSLFDSGGAGEQFF. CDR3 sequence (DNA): TGTGCCAGCAGCTTATTCGATAGCGGGGGGGCAGGTGAGCAGTTCTTC.